This TCR beta chain was retrieved from a study of CD8 T cells in ankylosing spondylitis. With regard to this clonotype: The antigen remains undetermined.

The CDR3 is made up of 15 amino acids. Deletions cut 5 bases from V and 4 bases from J, with 15 bases between. CDR1 is KGHSH and CDR2 is LQKENI in the germline V gene. Quantitative 5'-RACE with molecular barcodes was used to make the TCR beta libraries. TCRdb fed the 5' RACE reads into MiXCR, producing one record per CDR3 protein. The sample records hundreds of thousands of distinct CDR3 sequences, around 20% being singletons. Whole-study findings and limits: Clones tied to disease were said to be significantly enriched in matched ankylosing spondylitis synovial fluid.

This chain uses TRBV18 with TRBJ2-1; maybe TRBD2 (5 bases). The sequence derives from a male donor with ankylosing spondylitis or in good health (not recorded which). Sequencing used blood, either unsorted or a sorted T cell fraction (not recorded which). Here the CDR3 DNA reads TGTGCCAGCTCATCCGAGGCGGGCGGATACAATGAGCAGTTCTTC. It is translated as CASSSEAGGYNEQFF.